This T cell receptor beta chain was captured by sequencing in a study of vaccination and CD4 T cells after COVID-19. Overall study context: Each enrolled participant received a two-dose regimen of either BNT162b2 or mRNA-1273 vaccine.

Concerning this clonotype itself: Antigen specificity is unknown.

Study-wide results and limits: Convalescent patients' vaccine-specific clones were spike mono-reactive in 304 of 307 cases.

Sequenced with the Oncomine TCR Beta short-read assay was DNA taken from cultured CD4+ T cells. TCRdb passed the PCR reads through MiXCR, listing each CDR3 protein once. The table shows around 5,900 distinct CDR3 sequences, with approximately 76% occurring only once. There are 18 residues in the CDR3. Regarding treatment: roughly 11-day PBMC culture with coronavirus spike peptide pools or control peptides (ViraFEST assay). Expansion of antigen-specific T cells with peptide pools by ViraFEST preceded sequencing of TCRs. Half-medium replacement with fresh IL-2 medium took place on days 3 and 7. The sample taken for sequencing was CD4+ T cells from blood, cultured in vitro. J is TRBJ1-6 and V is TRBV21-1; TRBD1, the D gene given by the table, was not confirmed from the DNA. TRBV21-1 is reported as a pseudogene. This TCR came from a human donor who had recovered from COVID-19. The CDR3 protein is CASSISGSRDRGYSPLHF. The CDR3 region has the DNA TGTGCCAGCAGCATCTCGGGCTCCCGGGACAGGGGTTATTCACCCCTCCACTTT.